Below are 32 T cell receptor beta chains sequenced from a single sample in a study of shared clonotypes between healthy human individuals (dated by TCRdb to 2019 to 2021). For the CD8 naive samples, CD45RO-negative cells were positively selected for CCR7, yielding a CD45RA+CCR7+ population from which TemRA cells were excluded. The receptor library was made with the immunoSEQ multiplex PCR assay. TCRdb's version of the immuneACCESS table is confined to in-frame rearrangements and falls short of the full clone set. An unresolved V gene accounts for under half of the shortfall where checked; the remainder is of unknown origin. The sample profile shows over 800,000 clones; 85% to 95% of them were found once. Around 24% of the sample is in the top ten clones. Material: naive CD8+ T cells sorted from blood. Read against the paper, the sample's cell subset or site label means: CD45RA+CCR7+. Receptors originate from a man aged 25 to 40 in good health.

V and J are TRBV2 and TRBJ2-5; 7 positions match TRBD1. With 5 bases clipped from V and 5 bases from J, the junction kept 8 bases outside the gene matches. The CDR3 loop spans 14 amino acids. Germline assignment: CDR1 SNHLY and CDR2 FYNNEI. The CDR3: CASSIDRASETQYF. CDR3 sequence (DNA): TGTGCCAGCAGTATTGACAGGGCTTCTGAGACCCAGTACTTC.

The chain links TRBV15 to TRBJ2-1, with D possibly TRBD2 on 5 matching bases. The CDR3 runs to 15 residues. V was cut by 1 base and J by 0 bases, with 7 bases left in between. Per the germline V gene, CDR1 is LNHNV and CDR2 is YYDKDF (reference sequence). The CDR3 DNA is TGTGCCACCAGCAGAGCGAGCGGCTCCTACAATGAGCAGTTCTTC. Amino acid sequence: CATSRASGSYNEQFF.

V is TRBV15 and J is TRBJ2-1, with 9 bases matching TRBD1. Trimming at V came to 4 bases and at J to 10 bases, leaving 8 bases not matched to a gene. CDR3 size: 14 residues. Germline-derived CDR1 and CDR2 are LNHNV and YYDKDF (reference sequence). Here the CDR3 reads CATSMGQGDDEQFF. CDR3 coding DNA: TGTGCCACCAGCATGGGACAGGGAGATGACGAGCAGTTCTTC.

The chain joins TRBV14 to TRBJ2-2; maybe TRBD1 (5 bases). This CDR3 is built from 16 residues. The germline V gene has CDR1 SGHDN and CDR2 FVKESK. Trimming pared 0 bases from V and 3 bases from J, leaving 11 bases between. CDR3: CASSQDLGHYTGELFF. CDR3 in DNA: TGTGCCAGCAGCCAAGATTTAGGACACTACACCGGGGAGCTGTTTTTT.

This chain links TRBV13 with TRBJ2-7; maybe TRBD2 (6 bases). This CDR3 has 12 amino acids. Trimming left V 5 bases short and J 6 bases short, with 11 bases between. Germline V gene sequence: CDR1 PRHDT, CDR2 FYEKMQ (reference sequence). CDR3 DNA: TGTGCCAGCAGCAAACTAGCCTCCGAGCAGTACTTC. It translates to CASSKLASEQYF.

The chain recombines TRBV2 with TRBJ2-3, with 12 bases that match TRBD2. This CDR3 spans 18 amino acids. Germline trimming cut 1 base from V and 1 base from J; bases unmatched to any gene: 6. Germline CDR1 and CDR2: SNHLY and FYNNEI. The CDR3 bases are TGTGCCAGCAGTGAAGGCCTAGCGGGAGGGCTGGGCACAGATACGCAGTATTTT. Its protein is CASSEGLAGGLGTDTQYF.

The V gene is TRBV6-4, the J gene TRBJ2-3; D unresolved. This CDR3 is built from 15 residues. V lost 2 bases, J lost 4 bases, and 13 bases lay in between. Looked up from germline, CDR1 is MRHNA and CDR2 is SNTAGT. The CDR3 coding sequence is TGTGCCAGCAGTGACGCGAAAGTGGGTTCAGATACGCAGTATTTT. Translated, it gives CASSDAKVGSDTQYF.

The J gene is TRBJ2-7, the V gene TRBV28, with TRBD2 as a possible D gene (6 bases). CDR3 size: 15 residues. The germline gives CDR1 MDHEN, CDR2 SYDVKM. V was cut by 5 bases and J by 5 bases, with 19 bases left in between. The CDR3 is CASSTLAAPADEQYF. The CDR3 nucleotides read TGTGCCAGCAGTACACTAGCCGCCCCGGCCGACGAGCAGTACTTC.

The CDR3 spells CASSSNRVSEQYF. DNA of the CDR3: TGTGCCAGTAGTTCCAACAGGGTTAGCGAGCAGTACTTC. The J gene is TRBJ2-7, the V gene TRBV19; D might be TRBD1 (6 bases). V shed 5 bases and J shed 6 bases, with 14 bases lying between them. In germline, CDR1 is LNHDA, CDR2 SQIVND (reference sequence). The CDR3 spans 13 residues.

This clone was seen just once. CDR3 DNA sequence: TGTGCCAGCAGCGTAGAGTCGTCTCGAGAGACCCAGTACTTC. It yields the protein CASSVESSRETQYF. This chain connects TRBV9 to TRBJ2-5; the D is unclear. V was cut by 0 bases and J by 4 bases, with 10 bases left in between. This CDR3 has 14 residues. Germline-derived CDR1 and CDR2 are SGDLS and YYNGEE.

CDR3 residues: CASSFGGVPAEQYF. The CDR3 DNA reads TGTGCCAGCAGCTTTGGGGGGGTCCCCGCCGAGCAGTACTTC. This chain links TRBV7-9 with TRBJ2-7; 7 bases line up with TRBD2. V shed 3 bases and J 6 bases; nucleotides not matched to a gene: 8. Per the germline V gene, CDR1 is SEHNR and CDR2 is FQNEAQ (reference sequence). There are 14 residues in the CDR3. The variable domain in full, with the rest retrieved from reference TRBV7-9 and TRBJ2-7, is DTGVSQNPRHKITKRGQNVTFRCDPISEHNRLYWYRQTLGQGPEFLTYFQNEAQLEKSRLLSDRFSAERPKGSFSTLEIQRTEQGDSAMYLCASSFGGVPAEQYFGPGTRLTVT.

This clone was found once. This chain connects TRBV7-6 to TRBJ1-1; 10 nucleotides align to TRBD1. The CDR3 loop spans 18 amino acids. Trimming at V came to 4 bases and at J to 0 bases, leaving 11 bases not matched to a gene. Germline V CDR1 and CDR2: SGHVS, FNYEAQ. The DNA of the CDR3 is TGTGCCAGCAGCTACGGTCCCGGGACAGGGGCCTTGAACACTGAAGCTTTCTTT. Translation: CASSYGPGTGALNTEAFF.

About this clone itself: The same CDR3 arises from other DNA sequences in this sample as well. The chain recombines TRBV4-1 with TRBJ2-7; D gene ambiguous. V lost 0 bases and J 1 base, leaving 7 bases between the germline ends. Per germline, CDR1 MGHRA and CDR2 YSYEKL. The CDR3 is 14 amino acids. The CDR3, as DNA: TGCGCCAGCAGCCAAGATCCCGCATCCTACGAGCAGTACTTC. This encodes CASSQDPASYEQYF.

With respect to this clone: One end of the junction is discordant with germline, which a read error may explain. This rearrangement joins TRBV5-6 to TRBJ2-3; D not certain. This CDR3 region has 9 residues. Germline CDR1 is SGHDT and CDR2 is YYEEEE. The CDR3 protein is CASSSDGSF. The CDR3 region has the DNA TGTGCCAGCAGCTCGGACGGCTCTTTT.

A single count supports this clone. The chain is built from TRBV15 and TRBJ1-5; D gene unclear. Trimming shortened V by 6 bases and J by 11 bases, and 29 bases separated the two germline ends. The germline CDR1 and CDR2 sequences are LNHNV and YYDKDF (reference sequence). The CDR3 is 17 residues long. DNA of the CDR3: TGTGCCACCAGAAAGGTCCCCTCAGCTCCGATTCAATCAGCCCAGCATTTT. As protein: CATRKVPSAPIQSAQHF.

This chain joins TRBV11-2 and TRBJ2-7; no reliable D call. The CDR3 loop spans 13 amino acids. Germline V gene lookup returns CDR1 SGHAT and CDR2 FQNNGV. V dropped 5 bases and J dropped 4 bases, with 12 bases sitting between them. CDR3: CASSLANNYEQYF. Here the CDR3 DNA reads TGTGCCAGCAGCCTCGCAAACAATTACGAGCAGTACTTC. Full variable domain (rest looked up from reference TRBV11-2 and TRBJ2-7): EAGVAQSPRYKIIEKRQSVAFWCNPISGHATLYWYQQILGQGPKLLIQFQNNGVVDDSQLPKDRFSAERLKGVDSTLKIQPAKLEDSAVYLCASSLANNYEQYFGPGTRLTVT.

This chain links TRBV11-2 with TRBJ2-7; either TRBD1 or TRBD2 may supply D (5 bases each). The CDR3 consists of 14 residues. V was clipped by 2 bases and J by 5 bases, with 13 bases between them. Germline V lookup: CDR1 SGHAT, CDR2 FQNNGV. DNA for the CDR3: TGTGCCAGCAGCTTATGGGTGGGGGAGAACGAGCAGTACTTC. Its protein is CASSLWVGENEQYF.

This rearrangement joins TRBV14 to TRBJ2-7; D unresolved. The CDR3 totals 13 residues. V gave up 8 bases and J gave up 0 bases, with 11 bases separating them. Germline CDR1 is SGHDN and CDR2 is FVKESK. The CDR3 nucleotides are TGTGCCAGCTCCCGCCTAAGCTCCTACGAGCAGTACTTC. Amino acid sequence: CASSRLSSYEQYF. Filled out from reference TRBV14 and TRBJ2-7, the complete variable domain reads EAGVTQFPSHSVIEKGQTVTLRCDPISGHDNLYWYRRVMGKEIKFLLHFVKESKQDESGMPNNRFLAERTGGTYSTLKVQPAELEDSGVYFCASSRLSSYEQYFGPGTRLTVT.

This chain joins TRBV27 and TRBJ1-1; tentatively, D is TRBD1 (5 bases). V lost 3 bases and J lost 3, with 14 bases in between. The length of the CDR3 is 15 residues. The germline gives CDR1 MNHEY, CDR2 SMNVEV (reference sequence). CDR3 sequence reads: CASSFFRGGDTEAFF. The CDR3 DNA reads TGTGCCAGCAGTTTTTTCCGGGGAGGGGACACTGAAGCTTTCTTT.

This clone has only one observation. The chain uses TRBV7-2 and TRBJ1-2; weak D call: TRBD1 (5 bases). This CDR3 contains 14 residues. CDR1 and CDR2 (germline): SGHTA, FQGNSA. V was cut by 1 base and J by 4 bases, with 10 bases left in between. CDR3 loop: CASSLGTIGYGYTF. CDR3 sequence (DNA): TGTGCCAGCAGCTTAGGGACAATCGGCTATGGCTACACCTTC.

This clone was detected once. The chain is built from TRBV28 and TRBJ2-7; D gene uncertain. The CDR3 has 14 amino acids. Germline CDR1 reads MDHEN; CDR2 reads SYDVKM. V shed 4 bases and J shed 2 bases, with 12 bases lying between them. CDR3 sequence reads: CASSSPARPYEQYF. The CDR3 coding sequence is TGTGCCAGCAGTTCCCCGGCGCGGCCCTACGAGCAGTACTTC.

Of note for this clone: The same CDR3 arises from other DNA sequences in this sample as well. The chain is built from TRBV2 and TRBJ2-1; TRBD2 matches at 9 bases. The germline gives CDR1 SNHLY, CDR2 FYNNEI. Trimming at V came to 9 bases and at J to 7 bases, leaving 4 bases not matched to a gene. The length of the CDR3 is 12 residues. This CDR3 is CASSGRRNEQFF. The CDR3 DNA reads TGTGCCAGTAGCGGGAGACGGAATGAGCAGTTCTTC.

This chain links TRBV7-3 with TRBJ1-1, with TRBD1 matching 9 bases. Germline CDR1 is SGHTA and CDR2 is FQGTGA. The length of the CDR3 is 13 residues. With 5 bases clipped from V and 7 bases from J, the junction kept 5 bases outside the gene matches. The CDR3 nucleotides read TGTGCCAGCAGCCCTACAGGGGGCAGTGAAGCTTTCTTT. It translates to CASSPTGGSEAFF.

The rearrangement uses TRBV10-1 and TRBJ2-1; D not certain. The V end lost 0 bases, the J end lost 9 bases, and 9 bases lay between the germline ends. Germline loops: CDR1 WNHNN, CDR2 SYGVQD (reference sequence). The CDR3 totals 13 residues. In nucleotides, the CDR3 is TGCGCCAGCAGTGAGTCGGAGACGACTGAGCAGTTCTTC. It codes for CASSESETTEQFF.

V is TRBV18 and J is TRBJ2-7; D is perhaps TRBD1 (6 bases). The CDR3 is made up of 16 amino acids. Germline CDR1 KGHSH, CDR2 LQKENI. The ends were cut back, 0 bases at V and 1 base at J, with 13 bases in the middle. CDR3 amino acids: CASSPPPGVFSYEQYF. In DNA form, the CDR3 reads TGTGCCAGCTCACCACCCCCAGGGGTTTTTTCCTACGAGCAGTACTTC.

The V and J genes are TRBV15 and TRBJ2-1; D unresolved. Between the trimmed V and J ends, which lost 8 bases and 1 base, there was a span of 9 bases. The CDR3 has 13 residues. Germline assignment: CDR1 LNHNV and CDR2 YYDKDF (reference sequence). CDR3 coding DNA: TGTGCCACCCTTGAAGGGTCCTACAATGAGCAGTTCTTC. Translated, it gives CATLEGSYNEQFF.

The CDR3 is CASSDRRDRAYGYTF. The CDR3 DNA reads TGTGCCAGCAGCGACCGCCGGGACAGGGCTTATGGCTACACCTTC. The chain has TRBV7-9 and TRBJ1-2; TRBD1 matches at 9 bases. The CDR3 sequence is 15 residues long. Trimming took 5 bases from V and 5 from J; bases not matched to a gene: 9. The V gene's germline CDR1 is SEHNR and CDR2 FQNEAQ (reference sequence).

Here the CDR3 reads CASSPLKGSNQPQHF. As DNA, the CDR3 is TGTGCCAGCAGCCCTCTAAAGGGGAGCAATCAGCCCCAGCATTTT. V is TRBV7-9 and J is TRBJ1-5; D possibly corresponds to TRBD1 (5 bases). V gave up 5 bases and J gave up 1 base, with 12 bases separating them. The germline V gene encodes CDR1 SEHNR and CDR2 FQNEAQ (reference sequence). The CDR3 loop spans 15 amino acids.

As regards this clone: Other nucleotide sequences from this sample produce the same CDR3. V and J are TRBV9 and TRBJ2-1, with 8 bases aligning to TRBD2. Trimming at V came to 1 base and at J to 0 bases, leaving 3 bases not matched to a gene. Germline V CDR1 and CDR2: SGDLS, YYNGEE. The CDR3 length is 16 residues. This chain's CDR3 is CASSVSGRGSYNEQFF. The CDR3 nucleotides read TGTGCCAGCAGCGTAAGCGGGAGAGGCTCCTACAATGAGCAGTTCTTC.

A remark on this clone: One end of the junction fails to match germline, which may point to a read error. This sequence joins TRBV11-2 and TRBJ2-2; D is unresolved. Germline V CDR1 and CDR2: SGHAT, FQNNGV. The length of the CDR3 is 14 residues. CDR3: CASNLGYNTGELFF. CDR3 coding DNA: TGTGCCAGCAACTTAGGGTATAACACCGGGGAGCTGTTTTTT. Combining the CDR3 with reference TRBV11-2 and TRBJ2-2 gives the whole variable domain EAGVAQSPRYKIIEKRQSVAFWCNPISGHATLYWYQQILGQGPKLLIQFQNNGVVDDSQLPKDRFSAERLKGVDSTLKIQPAKLEDSAVYLCASNLGYNTGELFFGEGSRLTVL.

Worth noting for this clone: Other nucleotide sequences in the sample specify the same CDR3. The rearrangement uses TRBV29-1 and TRBJ2-7, with unresolved D. The germline V gene encodes CDR1 SQVTM and CDR2 ANQGSEA. The ends were cut back, 0 bases at V and 1 base at J, with 7 bases in the middle. The CDR3 spans 13 residues. The CDR3 DNA reads TGCAGCGTTGAAGACAGCGTTTCCTACGAGCAGTACTTC. Translating it yields CSVEDSVSYEQYF.

J is TRBJ1-4 and V is TRBV5-6, with a weak D call TRBD1 (6 bases). The CDR3 runs to 14 residues. Germline CDR1 reads SGHDT; CDR2 reads YYEEEE. Between the trimmed V and J ends, which lost 2 bases and 8 bases, there was a span of 13 bases. The CDR3 here is CASSFRDMGEKLFF. The CDR3 nucleotides read TGTGCCAGCAGCTTCCGGGACATGGGGGAAAAACTGTTTTTT.